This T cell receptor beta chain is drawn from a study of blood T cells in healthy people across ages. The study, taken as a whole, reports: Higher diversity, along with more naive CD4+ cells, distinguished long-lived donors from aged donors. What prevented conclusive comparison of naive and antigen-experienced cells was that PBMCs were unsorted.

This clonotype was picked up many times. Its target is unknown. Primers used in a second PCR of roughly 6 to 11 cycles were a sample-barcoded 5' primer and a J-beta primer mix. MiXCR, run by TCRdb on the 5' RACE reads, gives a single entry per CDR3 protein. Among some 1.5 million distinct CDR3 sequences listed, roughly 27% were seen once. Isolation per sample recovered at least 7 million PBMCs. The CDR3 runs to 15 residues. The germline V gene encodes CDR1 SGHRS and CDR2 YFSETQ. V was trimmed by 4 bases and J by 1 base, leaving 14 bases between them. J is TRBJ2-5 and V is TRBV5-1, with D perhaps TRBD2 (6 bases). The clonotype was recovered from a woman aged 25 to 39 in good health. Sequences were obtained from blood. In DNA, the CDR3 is TGCGCCAGCAGCCCCTCGCAGGGAGGCCAAGAGACCCAGTACTTC. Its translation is CASSPSQGGQETQYF.